The 29 T cell receptor beta chains presented below share a single source sample, sequenced in a study of spatial heterogeneity in lung cancer (dated by TCRdb to about 2019). This specimen's time point label, per the study, means: sample taken at primary tumor resection. The antigens these receptors bind are not known. The paper as a whole reports these results and caveats: A correlation was observed between the number of expanded intratumoral alpha and beta TCRs and the tumor nonsynonymous mutation count.

To prepare the library, 5' RACE was applied. The run used a NextSeq 500. The public sequencing data were trimmed at Q25 with fastp and processed into clonotypes with MiXCR by TCRdb, which kept only in-frame beta chains. Rows with a matching CDR3 protein are joined into one entry that keeps the most common DNA and genes. For this sample the table gives 25,000 to 30,000 distinct CDR3 sequences, of which about 6.6% were detected only once. The ten most abundant clones make up roughly 22% of the sample. The sample here was lung tumor tissue, taken at surgery. The source is a male donor with early-stage non-small cell lung cancer.

This clonotype was recorded at least ten times. The CDR3 DNA reads as TGTGCCACCAGTGACACAGGTTCGGGTCAGCCCCAGCATTTT. This translates into CATSDTGSGQPQHF. This chain uses TRBV24-1 with TRBJ1-5; tentatively, D is TRBD1 (5 bases). CDR3 length: 14 residues. Germline lookup yields CDR1 KGHDR and CDR2 SFDVKD. V dropped 4 bases and J dropped 6 bases, with 12 bases sitting between them.

Ten or more counts support this clonotype. This chain joins TRBV3-1 and TRBJ1-5; tentative D call: TRBD1 (6 bases). V dropped 2 bases and J dropped 6 bases, with 11 bases sitting between them. Germline V gene data show CDR1 as LGHDT and CDR2 as YNNKEL (reference sequence). CDR3 length equals 14 residues. CDR3 DNA: TGTGCCAGCAGCCAAATCAGGGGTAGTCAGCCCCAGCATTTT. Its protein is CASSQIRGSQPQHF.

V usage is TRBV10-2 and J usage is TRBJ2-7; no reliable D call. There are 13 residues in the CDR3. CDR1 WSHSY and CDR2 SAAADI come from the germline V gene. The germline V and J ends were trimmed by 1 base and 3 bases, with 7 bases remaining between them. CDR3 sequence: CASSELDLYEQYF. The CDR3 region has the DNA TGCGCCAGCAGTGAGTTAGATCTCTACGAGCAGTACTTC.

This clonotype occurred a few times. The gene calls are TRBV7-8 and TRBJ2-5; 7 positions agree with TRBD1. Germline CDR1 reads SGHVS; CDR2 reads FQNEAQ. V dropped 6 bases and J dropped 3; count of bases not matched to a gene: 7. The CDR3 totals 14 residues. The CDR3 loop is CASRDTGTEETQYF. The DNA of the CDR3 is TGTGCCAGCAGGGATACCGGGACAGAAGAGACCCAGTACTTC.

This clonotype occurred many times. The chain combines TRBV20-1 with TRBJ2-5; weak D call: TRBD2 (6 bases). The germline V gene has CDR1 DFQATT and CDR2 SNEGSKA (reference sequence). With 6 bases removed from V and 9 bases from J, the gap between germline ends came to 17 bases. The CDR3 covers 12 residues. As DNA, the CDR3 is TGCAGTGCCCTAGGACAAGAGCGGGCCCAGTACTTC. Its protein product is CSALGQERAQYF.

This clonotype was observed many times. The gene calls are TRBV20-1 and TRBJ1-5; 7 bases match TRBD1. In germline, CDR1 is DFQATT, CDR2 SNEGSKA (reference sequence). With 3 bases clipped from V and 2 bases from J, the junction kept 10 bases outside the gene matches. The CDR3 is 16 amino acids. Here the CDR3 reads CSASDTGTAGNQPQHF. The CDR3 DNA follows: TGCAGTGCTAGCGATACCGGGACAGCCGGCAATCAGCCCCAGCATTTT.

The sample holds many counts of this clonotype. The V gene is TRBV20-1, the J gene TRBJ2-1, with TRBD2 identical over 8 bases. V lost 1 base to trimming and J lost 9 bases; unmatched junction nucleotides: 2. Germline CDR1 DFQATT, CDR2 SNEGSKA (reference sequence). There are 12 residues in the CDR3. The CDR3 loop is CSARAGTSEQFF. In DNA, the CDR3 is TGCAGTGCTAGAGCGGGGACTAGTGAGCAGTTCTTC.

This clonotype was detected a few times. J is TRBJ1-6 and V is TRBV4-3; TRBD1 matches 9 bases. V lost 0 bases, J lost 2 bases, and 8 bases stayed unmatched. The CDR3 covers 19 residues. The germline V gene has CDR1 LGHNA and CDR2 YSLEER. The CDR3 protein is CASSQDPYTGGAYNSPLHF. CDR3 nucleotides: TGCGCCAGCAGCCAAGATCCCTACACAGGGGGCGCCTATAATTCACCCCTCCACTTT.

The table lists this clonotype with many counts. This chain links TRBV6-2 or TRBV6-3 with TRBJ1-5; D not resolved. The CDR3 extends over 14 amino acids. Germline values: CDR1 MNHEY, CDR2 SVGEGT. Trimming stripped 4 bases from V and 11 bases from J, with 18 bases between. CDR3 in DNA: TGTGCCAGCAGTTCCCCCAGCCTCGCCTCGGCCCAGCATTTT. Its protein is CASSSPSLASAQHF.

The V call is TRBV6-2 or TRBV6-3, the J call TRBJ1-1; 8 bases are shared with TRBD1. The germline CDR1 and CDR2 sequences are MNHEY and SVGEGT. The CDR3 is 15 amino acids. The V gene end was trimmed by 0 bases and the J gene end by 7 bases; junction bases not matched to a gene: 7. CDR3 amino acids: CASSYSPRGQVEAFF. The CDR3 DNA reads TGTGCCAGCAGTTACTCGCCCAGGGGGCAGGTTGAAGCTTTCTTT.

This clonotype was seen repeatedly, ten times or more. The J gene is TRBJ1-2, the V gene TRBV20-1; D is unclear. The CDR3 is 12 amino acids. Germline V gives CDR1 DFQATT, CDR2 SNEGSKA (reference sequence). V lost 6 bases, J lost 6 bases, and 14 bases lay in between. The chain's CDR3 is CSAYWDFDGYTF. CDR3 nucleotides: TGCAGTGCCTACTGGGATTTCGATGGCTACACCTTC.

V gene TRBV2 combines with J gene TRBJ1-6; 7 bases align to TRBD1. Germline trimming cut 1 base from V and 6 bases from J; bases unmatched to any gene: 6. CDR1 and CDR2 (germline): SNHLY, FYNNEI. CDR3 length: 16 residues. In DNA form, the CDR3 reads TGTGCCAGCAGTGAAGAGGGGGCCATCAGTAATTCACCCCTCCACTTT. It specifies CASSEEGAISNSPLHF.

This clonotype was recorded at least ten times. The chain links TRBV10-3 to TRBJ2-1; 7 bases line up with TRBD1. The CDR3 has 16 residues. V trimming: 0 bases; J trimming: 0 bases; junction bases outside the gene matches: 2. Germline loops: CDR1 ENHRY, CDR2 SYGVKD. CDR3 bases: TGTGCCATCAGTGAGTCGGGACAGAGCTCCTACAATGAGCAGTTCTTC. Residues: CAISESGQSSYNEQFF.

This clonotype was seen a few times. The chain employs TRBV6-6 and TRBJ1-5; a possible D gene is TRBD1 (6 bases). Trimming shortened V by 2 bases and J by 5 bases, and 19 bases separated the two germline ends. The CDR3 runs to 17 residues. Per germline, CDR1 MNHNY and CDR2 SVGAGI (reference sequence). The CDR3 is CASSYPPGGGADQPQHF. CDR3 coding DNA: TGTGCCAGCAGTTACCCCCCTGGGGGGGGCGCAGATCAGCCCCAGCATTTT.

In this sample, this clonotype turned up many times. The J gene is TRBJ2-5, the V gene TRBV5-1; D is perhaps TRBD2 (5 bases). Trimming cost V 2 bases and J 8 bases, with 13 bases left between them. CDR1 is SGHRS and CDR2 is YFSETQ in the germline V gene. This CDR3 has 13 residues. The CDR3 sequence: CASSLNWRKTQYF. CDR3 in DNA: TGCGCCAGCAGCTTAAATTGGAGGAAAACCCAGTACTTC.

This clonotype showed up many times. The chain links TRBV11-2 to TRBJ1-6; D gene ambiguous. This CDR3 region has 12 residues. Between the trimmed V and J ends, which lost 7 bases and 9 bases, there was a span of 10 bases. Germline values: CDR1 SGHAT, CDR2 FQNNGV. CDR3 residues: CASTLGRSPLHF. Written as DNA, the CDR3 is TGTGCCAGCACCCTCGGTCGTTCACCCCTCCACTTT.

This clonotype was observed many times. The chain carries TRBV28 and TRBJ1-1, with 7 bases identical to TRBD1. V dropped 7 bases and J dropped 11; count of bases not matched to a gene: 10. CDR1 and CDR2 from the germline V gene are MDHEN and SYDVKM. The CDR3 has 12 residues. The CDR3 bases are TGTGCCAGCAACTACGCGGGACAGCTGGCTTTCTTT. This codes for CASNYAGQLAFF.

This clonotype was detected many times. This chain links TRBV28 with TRBJ2-5; D unresolved. Germline V gene lookup returns CDR1 MDHEN and CDR2 SYDVKM. This CDR3 is built from 13 residues. V shed 6 bases and J shed 2 bases, with 10 bases lying between them. The CDR3 region is CASSYGWQETQYF. CDR3 nucleotide sequence: TGTGCCAGCAGCTACGGGTGGCAAGAGACCCAGTACTTC. Looking up the rest from reference TRBV28 and TRBJ2-5 gives the full variable domain: DVKVTQSSRYLVKRTGEKVFLECVQDMDHENMFWYRQDPGLGLRLIYFSYDVKMKEKGDIPEGYSVSREKKERFSLILESASTNQTSMYLCASSYGWQETQYFGPGTRLLVL.

This clonotype was detected a few times. The chain uses TRBV10-3 and TRBJ2-3; 8 bases are a match to TRBD2. Germline V CDR1 and CDR2: ENHRY, SYGVKD. The CDR3 spans 15 residues. After removal of 3 bases from V and 2 bases from J, the junction contained 4 bases not matched to a gene. In DNA form, the CDR3 reads TGTGCCATCAGTGACTCGGGGGGGCTCACAGATACGCAGTATTTT. It codes for CAISDSGGLTDTQYF.

This clonotype was recorded many times. This chain joins TRBV29-1 and TRBJ2-5; D gene unclear. Germline V gene lookup returns CDR1 SQVTM and CDR2 ANQGSEA. This CDR3 spans 12 amino acids. V was shortened by 4 bases and J by 0 bases, with 6 bases between the two germline ends. The CDR3 reads CSVGTHQETQYF. CDR3 sequence (DNA): TGCAGCGTTGGGACGCACCAAGAGACCCAGTACTTC.

Many counts were recorded for this clonotype. This sequence joins TRBV29-1 and TRBJ1-4; the D is unclear. CDR1 and CDR2 (germline): SQVTM, ANQGSEA. Trimming left V 7 bases short and J 0 bases short, with 15 bases between. The CDR3 is 15 residues long. This CDR3 reads CSALDPSATNEKLFF. Written as DNA, the CDR3 is TGCAGCGCATTGGACCCGTCTGCAACTAATGAAAAACTGTTTTTT.

This clonotype was detected many times. The chain uses TRBV28 and TRBJ1-4; the D gene is possibly TRBD1 (6 bases). CDR1 and CDR2 (germline): MDHEN, SYDVKM. This CDR3 has 14 amino acids. V lost 4 bases, J lost 5 bases, and 11 bases lay in between. CDR3 loop: CASSSADRNEKLFF. The CDR3 bases are TGTGCCAGCAGTTCCGCGGACAGAAATGAAAAACTGTTTTTT.

This clonotype was counted many times. The chain joins TRBV20-1 to TRBJ1-5, with D unclear. The CDR3 sequence is 13 residues long. Germline loops: CDR1 DFQATT, CDR2 SNEGSKA (reference sequence). V was trimmed by 6 bases and J by 3 bases, leaving 12 bases between them. CDR3 coding DNA: TGCAGTGCGCTGGACGGTTACAATCAGCCCCAGCATTTT. The encoded protein is CSALDGYNQPQHF.

This chain uses TRBV7-9 with TRBJ2-5; D remains unclear. The germline gives CDR1 SEHNR, CDR2 FQNEAQ (reference sequence). The V gene lost 5 bases and the J gene lost 5 bases, with 9 bases spanning the gap. The CDR3 runs to 12 residues. Here the CDR3 DNA reads TGTGCCAGCAGCCGTTTAGTTGAGACCCAGTACTTC. It is translated as CASSRLVETQYF.

This clonotype was counted at least ten times. This chain connects TRBV2 to TRBJ2-1; 7 nucleotides match TRBD1. The length of the CDR3 is 16 residues. The V and J ends lost 4 bases and 5 bases, in that order; junction bases with no gene match: 11. CDR1 and CDR2 from the germline V gene are SNHLY and FYNNEI. The CDR3 loop reads CASSGGGRGLHNEQFF. Written as DNA, the CDR3 is TGTGCCAGCAGTGGAGGGGGCAGGGGCCTCCACAATGAGCAGTTCTTC. Using reference TRBV2 and TRBJ2-1 for the parts outside the CDR3, the full variable domain is EPEVTQTPSHQVTQMGQEVILRCVPISNHLYFYWYRQILGQKVEFLVSFYNNEISEKSEIFDDQFSVERPDGSNFTLKIRSTKLEDSAMYFCASSGGGRGLHNEQFFGPGTRLTVL.

The CDR3 DNA reads TGTGCCAGCAGTTTAACAGGGGGCGCTGGGTATGGCTACACCTTC. As protein: CASSLTGGAGYGYTF. The chain uses TRBV27 and TRBJ1-2; TRBD1 matches 9 bases. The CDR3 length is 15 residues. Germline V gene sequence: CDR1 MNHEY, CDR2 SMNVEV (reference sequence). J lost 5 bases, V lost 2 bases, and 6 bases had no gene match.

This clonotype was picked up many times. This chain joins TRBV20-1 and TRBJ1-2; D is uncertain. V lost 0 bases and J lost 6, with 8 bases in between. Germline assignment: CDR1 DFQATT and CDR2 SNEGSKA (reference sequence). The CDR3 totals 12 residues. CDR3 protein: CSARDPFHGYTF. In DNA, the CDR3 is TGCAGTGCTAGAGATCCTTTCCATGGCTACACCTTC.

The V and J genes are TRBV2 and TRBJ1-2; no definite D call. The CDR3 loop spans 12 amino acids. The germline V gene encodes CDR1 SNHLY and CDR2 FYNNEI. Trimming took 2 bases from V and 4 from J, leaving 5 bases between them. The CDR3 here is CASSERLYGYTF. The CDR3, as DNA: TGTGCCAGCAGTGAACGGCTCTATGGCTACACCTTC.

This clonotype appeared many times. The chain links TRBV24-1 to TRBJ2-3; D is uncertain. The CDR3 runs to 12 residues. Germline CDR1 KGHDR, CDR2 SFDVKD. Trimming took 8 bases from V and 0 from J, leaving 5 bases between them. The DNA for the CDR3 is TGTGCCACCAAGGGAAGCACAGATACGCAGTATTTT. Protein product: CATKGSTDTQYF.